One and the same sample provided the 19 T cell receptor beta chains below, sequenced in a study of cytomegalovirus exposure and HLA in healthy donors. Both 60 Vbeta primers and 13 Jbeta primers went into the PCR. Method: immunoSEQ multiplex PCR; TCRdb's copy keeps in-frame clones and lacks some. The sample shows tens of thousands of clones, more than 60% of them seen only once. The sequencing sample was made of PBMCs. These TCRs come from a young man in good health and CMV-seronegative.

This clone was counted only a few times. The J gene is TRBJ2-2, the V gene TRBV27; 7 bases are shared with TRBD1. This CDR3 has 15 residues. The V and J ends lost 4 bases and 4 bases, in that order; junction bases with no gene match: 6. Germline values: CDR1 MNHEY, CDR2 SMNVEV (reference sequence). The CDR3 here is CASSSNTGATGELFF. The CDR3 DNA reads TGTGCCAGCAGTTCGAATACAGGGGCCACCGGGGAGCTGTTTTTT.

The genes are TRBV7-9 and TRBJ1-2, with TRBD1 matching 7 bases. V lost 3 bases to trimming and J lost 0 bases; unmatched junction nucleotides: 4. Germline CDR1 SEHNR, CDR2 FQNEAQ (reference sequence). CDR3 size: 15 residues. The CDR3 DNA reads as TGTGCCAGCAGCTTTCCCGGGACAGCTAACTATGGCTACACCTTC. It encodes CASSFPGTANYGYTF.

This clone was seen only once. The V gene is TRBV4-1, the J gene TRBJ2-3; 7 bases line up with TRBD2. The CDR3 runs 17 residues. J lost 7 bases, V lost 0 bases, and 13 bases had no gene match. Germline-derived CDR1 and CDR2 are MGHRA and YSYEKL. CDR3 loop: CASSQEGETSPSNTQYF. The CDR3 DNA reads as TGCGCCAGCAGCCAAGAGGGGGAGACTAGCCCTTCCAATACGCAGTATTTT.

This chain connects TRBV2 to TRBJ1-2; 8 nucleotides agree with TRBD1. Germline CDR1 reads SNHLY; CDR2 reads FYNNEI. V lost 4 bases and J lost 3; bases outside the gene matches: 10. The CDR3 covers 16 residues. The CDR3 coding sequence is TGTGCCAGCAGTGTGCAGGGGGCCTTAAACCACTATGGCTACACCTTC. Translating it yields CASSVQGALNHYGYTF.

DNA of the CDR3: TGCGCCAGCAGCTTGGGTGGACAAGATACGCAGTATTTT. This encodes CASSLGGQDTQYF. The chain uses TRBV5-1 and TRBJ2-3; tentative D call: TRBD1 (5 bases). This CDR3 is built from 13 residues. CDR1 and CDR2 from the germline V gene are SGHRS and YFSETQ. V was shortened by 0 bases and J by 5 bases, with 7 bases between the two germline ends. Filled out from reference TRBV5-1 and TRBJ2-3, the complete variable domain reads KAGVTQTPRYLIKTRGQQVTLSCSPISGHRSVSWYQQTPGQGLQFLFEYFSETQRNKGNFPGRFSGRQFSNSRSEMNVSTLELGDSALYLCASSLGGQDTQYFGPGTRLTVL.

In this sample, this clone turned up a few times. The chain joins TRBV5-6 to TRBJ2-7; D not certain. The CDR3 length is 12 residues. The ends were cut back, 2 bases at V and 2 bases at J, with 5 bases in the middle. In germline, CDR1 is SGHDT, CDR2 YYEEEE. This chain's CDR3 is CASSFGAYEQYF. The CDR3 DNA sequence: TGTGCCAGCAGCTTCGGTGCCTACGAGCAGTACTTC.

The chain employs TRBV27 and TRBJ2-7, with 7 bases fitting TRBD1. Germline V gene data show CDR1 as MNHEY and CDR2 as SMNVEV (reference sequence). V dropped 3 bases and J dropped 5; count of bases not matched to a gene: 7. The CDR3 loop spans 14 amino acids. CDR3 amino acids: CASSFSGTENEQYF. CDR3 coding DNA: TGTGCCAGCAGTTTCTCCGGGACAGAAAACGAGCAGTACTTC.

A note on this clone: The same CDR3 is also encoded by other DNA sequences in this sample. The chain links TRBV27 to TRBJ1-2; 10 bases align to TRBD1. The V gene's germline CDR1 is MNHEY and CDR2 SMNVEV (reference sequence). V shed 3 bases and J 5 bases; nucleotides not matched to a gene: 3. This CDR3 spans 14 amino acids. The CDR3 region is CASSLGGQGYGYTF. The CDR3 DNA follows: TGTGCCAGCAGTTTGGGGGGACAGGGGTATGGCTACACCTTC.

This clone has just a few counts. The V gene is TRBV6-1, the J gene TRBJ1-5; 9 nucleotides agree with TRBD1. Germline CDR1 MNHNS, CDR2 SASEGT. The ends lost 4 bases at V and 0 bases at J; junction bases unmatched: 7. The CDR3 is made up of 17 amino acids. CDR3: CASSGTRDRVSNQPQHF. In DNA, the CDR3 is TGTGCCAGCAGTGGAACTAGGGACAGGGTTAGCAATCAGCCCCAGCATTTT.

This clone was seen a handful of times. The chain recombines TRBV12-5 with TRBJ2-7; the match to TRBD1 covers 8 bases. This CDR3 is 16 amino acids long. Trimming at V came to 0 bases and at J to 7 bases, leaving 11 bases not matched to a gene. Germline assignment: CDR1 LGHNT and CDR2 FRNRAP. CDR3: CASGLVLGQGAWEQYF. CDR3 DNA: TGTGCTAGTGGTTTGGTACTAGGGCAGGGGGCTTGGGAGCAGTACTTC.

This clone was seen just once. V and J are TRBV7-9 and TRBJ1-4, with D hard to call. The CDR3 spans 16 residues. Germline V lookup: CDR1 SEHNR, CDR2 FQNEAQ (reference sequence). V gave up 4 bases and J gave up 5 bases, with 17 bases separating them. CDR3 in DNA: TGTGCCAGCAGCTCCCGCGGTAGAGTAGCGAATGAAAAACTGTTTTTT. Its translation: CASSSRGRVANEKLFF.

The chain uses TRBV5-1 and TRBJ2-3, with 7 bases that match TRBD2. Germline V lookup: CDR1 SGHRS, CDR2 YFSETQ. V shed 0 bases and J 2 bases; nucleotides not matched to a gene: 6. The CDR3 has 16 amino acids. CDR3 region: CASSLGGSWATDTQYF. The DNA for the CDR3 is TGCGCCAGCAGCTTGGGCGGGAGTTGGGCCACAGATACGCAGTATTTT.

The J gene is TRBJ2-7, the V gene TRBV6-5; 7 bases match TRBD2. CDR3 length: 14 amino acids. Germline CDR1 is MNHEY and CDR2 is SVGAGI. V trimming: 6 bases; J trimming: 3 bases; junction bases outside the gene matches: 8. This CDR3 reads CASSRPGGDYEQYF. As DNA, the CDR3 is TGTGCCAGCAGCCGCCCTGGGGGGGACTACGAGCAGTACTTC.

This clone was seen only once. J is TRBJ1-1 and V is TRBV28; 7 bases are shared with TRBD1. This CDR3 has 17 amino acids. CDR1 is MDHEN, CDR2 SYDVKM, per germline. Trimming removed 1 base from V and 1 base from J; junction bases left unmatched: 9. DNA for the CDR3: TGTGCCAGCAGTTTATCCGTCAGGGGGGAGTGGAACACTGAAGCTTTCTTT. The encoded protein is CASSLSVRGEWNTEAFF.

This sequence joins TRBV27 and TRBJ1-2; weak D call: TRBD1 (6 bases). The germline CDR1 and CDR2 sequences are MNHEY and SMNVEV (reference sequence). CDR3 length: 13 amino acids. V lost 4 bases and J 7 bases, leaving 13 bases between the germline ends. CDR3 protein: CASSSDRAAGYTF. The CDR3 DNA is TGTGCCAGCAGTTCGGACAGAGCCGCTGGCTACACCTTC.

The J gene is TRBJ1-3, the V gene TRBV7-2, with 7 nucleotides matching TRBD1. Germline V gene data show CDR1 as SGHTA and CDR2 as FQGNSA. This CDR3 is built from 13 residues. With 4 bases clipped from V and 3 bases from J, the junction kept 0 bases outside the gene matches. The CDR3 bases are TGTGCCAGCAGCTGGGACAGTGGAAACACCATATATTTT. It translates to CASSWDSGNTIYF.

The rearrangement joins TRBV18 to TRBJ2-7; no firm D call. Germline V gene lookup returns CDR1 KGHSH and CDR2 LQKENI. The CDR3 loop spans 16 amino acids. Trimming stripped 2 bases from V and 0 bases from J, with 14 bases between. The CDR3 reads CASSPDRRPDSYEQYF. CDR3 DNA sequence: TGTGCCAGCTCACCAGACCGCAGGCCAGACTCCTACGAGCAGTACTTC.

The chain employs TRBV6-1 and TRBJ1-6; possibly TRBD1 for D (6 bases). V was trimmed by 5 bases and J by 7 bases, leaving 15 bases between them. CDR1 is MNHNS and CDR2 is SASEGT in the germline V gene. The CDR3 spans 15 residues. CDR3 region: CASSPTLDRNSPLHF. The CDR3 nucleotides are TGTGCCAGCAGTCCAACCTTGGACAGAAATTCACCCCTCCACTTT.

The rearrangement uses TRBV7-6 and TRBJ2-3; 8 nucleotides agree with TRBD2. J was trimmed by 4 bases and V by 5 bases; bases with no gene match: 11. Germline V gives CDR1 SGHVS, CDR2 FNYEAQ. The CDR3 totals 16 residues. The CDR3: CASSPQSGGYPDTQYF. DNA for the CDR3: TGTGCCAGCAGCCCGCAAAGCGGGGGATACCCAGATACGCAGTATTTT.